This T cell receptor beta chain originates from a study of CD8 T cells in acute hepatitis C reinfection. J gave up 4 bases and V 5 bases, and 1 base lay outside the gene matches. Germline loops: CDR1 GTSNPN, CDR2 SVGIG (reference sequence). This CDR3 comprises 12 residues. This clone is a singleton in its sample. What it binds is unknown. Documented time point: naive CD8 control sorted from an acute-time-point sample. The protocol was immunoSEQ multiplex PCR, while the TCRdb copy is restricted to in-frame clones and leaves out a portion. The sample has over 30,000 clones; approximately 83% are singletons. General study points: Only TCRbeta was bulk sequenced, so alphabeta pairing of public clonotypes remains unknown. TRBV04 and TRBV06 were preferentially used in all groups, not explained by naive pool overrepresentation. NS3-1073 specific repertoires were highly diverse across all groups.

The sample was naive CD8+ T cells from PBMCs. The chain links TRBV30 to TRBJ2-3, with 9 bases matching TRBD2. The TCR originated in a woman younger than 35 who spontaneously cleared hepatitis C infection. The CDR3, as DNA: TGTGCCTGGGGCGGGAGGGCAGATACGCAGTATTTT. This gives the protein CAWGGRADTQYF.